This T cell receptor (beta chain) originates from a study of somatic mutations in cytotoxic T cells in rheumatoid arthritis (dated by TCRdb to about 2017). Some background on the complete study: Right after diagnosis and prior to the start of any treatment, under 35 ml EDTA of peripheral blood was drawn from patients. The median ages of the patient and control groups were essentially identical. A FACSAria II or Sony SH800 was used to flow-sort some V beta antibody-stained T-cell populations at nearly 100% purity, and TCRB sequencing was also done on sorted V beta1+ cells. TCRB deep sequencing covered approximately 69 patients with rheumatoid arthritis along with 20 healthy controls. The study asked whether expanded CD8+ T-cell clones in newly diagnosed, untreated rheumatoid arthritis carry somatic mutations, and used TCRB deep sequencing to characterize clonality. Points the paper makes about the study in general: The slight TRBV07 underrepresentation in patients was not adjusted for multiple comparisons. It was unknown which antigens the expanded CD8+ clones targeted, and their absence from virus-specific databases did not exclude viral specificity. In patients, CD8+ clonality rose with age (Spearman r=0.49), which was not the case in healthy controls. The largest CD8+ clone made up more than 20% of CD8+ cells in about an eighth of the 65 patients, and blood and synovial fluid shared several identical CD8+ TCRB sequences. Rheumatoid arthritis patients and age-matched healthy controls did not significantly differ in CD8+ T-cell clonality.

Positive magnetic bead selection on an AutoMACS was used to isolate CD4+ and CD8+ cells, with flow cytometry used to check purity. Initial screening for clonal expansions relied on flow cytometry with a TCR V beta antibody panel, after which sorted CD8+ fractions underwent TCRB deep sequencing for characterization. Ficoll-Paque PLUS density gradient separation was used to isolate peripheral blood mononuclear cells. DNA from CD4-enriched, CD8-enriched or PBMC samples was extracted using Nucleospin Tissue or Tissue XS kits and then quantified on a Qubit 2.0 fluorometer. As to this clone: This receptor's antigen is unknown. It has no much larger one-base neighbor in the sample; base qualities were not kept.

TCRB CDR3 sequencing used the immunoSEQ assay on genomic DNA. The source study handled its data this way. Patient CD8+ clones larger than 1% were compared against published virus-specific TCRB sequences, and only a few matched. The analyses included only productive TCRB rearrangements. Clonality was expressed as a Shannon entropy-based productive clonality index, with each clone defined by a unique TCRB CDR3 sequence. Repertoire overlap between two samples was calculated from the template counts of each clone relative to total templates per sample. Flow cytometry-measured V-gene usage correlated with V-gene usage from TCRB sequencing, with a Spearman r of approximately 0.66. TCRdb took this table from immuneACCESS and kept in-frame rearrangements with V and J called. Such tables lack part of the clones; where checked against another copy, unresolved V genes explain under half of the gap, and the rest is unexplained. D and trimming were read from the DNA, whereas the V and J calls and clone size are those reported in that table. The sample contains about 18,000 clones, around 80% of them found a single time. Approximately 30% of the sample is held by the ten biggest clonotypes.

The CDR3 numbers 13 residues from cysteine through phenylalanine. The DNA shown is the 39-base CDR3, in frame from base 1. CDR1 and CDR2, per the germline V gene (reference sequence), are MNHEY and SMNVEV. Ends trimmed: V by 4 bases, J by 4 bases; bases unmatched to a gene: 2. The TCR sequence derives from an adult with rheumatoid arthritis. The sequencing input was CD8+ T cells sorted from blood. The sequence links TRBV27 to TRBJ2-7, and 9 junction bases match TRBD1. The nucleotides are TGTGCCAGCAGTTCGGGACAGGGATACGAGCAGTACTTC. Its protein is CASSSGQGYEQYF.